Here is one T cell receptor (beta chain) with its context. The antigen is undetermined. This CDR3 has 18 residues. The V and J ends lost 6 bases and 2 bases, in that order; junction bases with no gene match: 8. Germline CDR1 and CDR2: MDHEN and SYDVKM. Positively selected for CCR7, the CD45RO-negative cells used as naive CD8 cells excluded terminally differentiated effector memory CD45RA+ cells. Method: immunoSEQ multiplex PCR; TCRdb's copy keeps in-frame clones and lacks some. There are some 2 million clones in the sample; about 95% occur only once, and about 1.1% lies in the top ten. The sample belongs to a study of shared clonotypes between healthy human individuals. Overall study findings and caveats: A generally larger estimated richness was seen in naive subsets than in memory subsets.

The TCR sequence derives from a young man in good health. The chain has TRBV28 and TRBJ2-3; TRBD2 matches at 16 bases. Sequenced: naive CD8+ T cells sorted from blood. The CDR3 DNA follows: TGTGCCAGCAGAACCTTGGGACTAGCGGGAGGGACCACAGATACGCAGTATTTT. This translates into CASRTLGLAGGTTDTQYF.